The rows below give T cell receptor beta chains drawn from one sample of a study of CD8 T cells in ankylosing spondylitis. TCRdb re-analysed the 5' RACE reads in MiXCR, keeping a single row per CDR3 protein. Seen here are roughly 280,000 distinct CDR3 sequences, approximately 20% observed once, and the top ten hold 7.8%. The material sequenced was blood, either unsorted or a sorted T cell fraction (not recorded which). The receptors were gathered from a male donor with ankylosing spondylitis or in good health (not recorded which). CDR3s include the opening cysteine and the closing phenylalanine or tryptophan. The order of the fields is clone size, D gene, V gene, J gene, CDR3 protein, CDR3 DNA. A D gene is named only where the DNA matches it firmly. The size field is filled for only some rows; it gives once, few, many or a size class.

>few|TRBD2|TRBV5-1|TRBJ2-1
CASSPGLTSGGANEQFF
TGCGCCAGCAGCCCAGGTTTGACTAGCGGGGGGGCCAATGAGCAGTTCTTC
>few|NA|TRBV10-3|TRBJ1-2
CAISEFGNDGYTF
TGTGCCATCAGTGAGTTTGGGAATGATGGCTACACCTTC
>few|NA|TRBV28|TRBJ1-1
CASSLMARAENTEAFF
TGTGCCAGCAGTTTAATGGCCAGGGCCGAGAACACTGAAGCTTTCTTT
>NA|NA|TRBV5-1|TRBJ1-1
CASSLGLGNEAFF
TGCGCCAGCTCTCTGGGTTTGGGGAACGAAGCTTTCTTT
>NA|NA|TRBV29-1|TRBJ1-2
CSVGGVRDYGYTF
TGCAGCGTTGGTGGGGTCAGGGACTATGGCTACACCTTC
>many|NA|TRBV9|TRBJ1-5
CASSVGQSSNQPQHF
TGTGCCAGCAGCGTAGGCCAGAGTAGCAATCAGCCCCAGCATTTT
>many|TRBD1|TRBV12-3/TRBV12-4|TRBJ2-4
CASSRDSNSDIQYF
TGTGCCAGCAGCCGGGACAGCAATAGTGACATTCAGTACTTC
>NA|TRBD2|TRBV12-3/TRBV12-4|TRBJ2-1
CASTAGTSGVEQFF
TGTGCCAGCACTGCCGGGACTAGCGGGGTTGAGCAGTTCTTC
>many|NA|TRBV6-5|TRBJ2-1
CASSSQRGPNEQFF
TGTGCCAGCAGTTCCCAACGGGGGCCGAATGAGCAGTTCTTC
>NA|NA|TRBV4-2|TRBJ2-3
CASSQEYPHTQYF
TGTGCCAGCAGCCAGGAATACCCCCATACGCAGTATTTT
>few|NA|TRBV12-3/TRBV12-4|TRBJ2-5
CASSSSEGETQYF
TGTGCCAGCAGCAGTAGCGAGGGAGAGACCCAGTACTTC
>few|TRBD1|TRBV10-2|TRBJ2-2
CASVKSMGQGNTGELFF
TGCGCCAGCGTGAAGAGTATGGGACAGGGGAACACCGGGGAGCTGTTTTTT
>many|TRBD2|TRBV6-2/TRBV6-3|TRBJ2-1
CASSLRTSGLNEQFF
TGTGCCAGCAGTTTGCGGACTAGCGGCCTCAATGAGCAGTTCTTC
>few|NA|TRBV28|TRBJ2-1
CASSLVEPSGNEQFF
TGTGCCAGCAGTTTGGTTGAACCATCAGGGAATGAGCAGTTCTTC
>NA|TRBD1|TRBV5-1|TRBJ1-1
CASSAGTGGWTEAFF
TGCGCCAGCAGTGCCGGGACAGGGGGCTGGACTGAAGCTTTCTTT
>few|NA|TRBV20-1|TRBJ2-3
CSANAGPTDTQYF
TGCAGTGCTAATGCGGGACCCACAGATACGCAGTATTTT
>NA|NA|TRBV20-1|TRBJ2-2
CSANAQGYGELFF
TGCAGTGCCAACGCTCAGGGGTACGGGGAGCTGTTTTTT
>NA|TRBD2|TRBV11-2|TRBJ2-2
CASSSPIIAGDQLPNTGELFF
TGTGCCAGCAGCTCCCCGATCATAGCGGGGGACCAACTACCGAACACCGGGGAGCTGTTTTTT
>many|NA|TRBV4-2|TRBJ1-6
CASSQEQGSNSPLHF
TGTGCCAGCAGCCAAGAACAGGGCTCAAATTCACCCCTCCACTTT
>NA|NA|TRBV5-1|TRBJ2-2
CASSSFGRNTGELFF
TGCGCCAGCAGCTCGTTCGGAAGGAACACCGGGGAGCTGTTTTTT
>few|NA|TRBV5-1|TRBJ1-5
CASSLGDSDDQPQHF
TGCGCCAGCAGCTTGGGAGACAGTGATGATCAGCCCCAGCATTTT
>NA|TRBD1|TRBV28|TRBJ2-1
CASSLSRPGQGVGNEQFF
TGTGCCAGCAGTTTATCCCGACCGGGACAGGGCGTGGGCAATGAGCAGTTCTTC
>few|NA|TRBV3-1|TRBJ1-4
CASSPGSRGATNEKLFF
TGTGCCAGCAGCCCAGGGAGCAGGGGTGCAACTAATGAAAAACTGTTTTTT
>few|NA|TRBV5-1|TRBJ1-5
CASSLASTDQPQHF
TGCGCCAGCAGCTTGGCCTCGACAGATCAGCCCCAGCATTTT
>NA|NA|TRBV10-3|TRBJ2-1
CAMGEWMNEQFF
TGTGCCATGGGGGAGTGGATGAATGAGCAGTTCTTC
>NA|NA|TRBV3-1|TRBJ2-3
CASQGLSTDTQYF
TGTGCCAGCCAAGGGTTAAGCACAGATACGCAGTATTTT
>many|NA|TRBV7-3|TRBJ1-1
CASSLRGAREAFF
TGTGCCAGCAGCTTAAGGGGGGCACGAGAAGCTTTCTTT
>NA|TRBD2|TRBV12-3/TRBV12-4|TRBJ2-1
CASRPGTSGILVQFF
TGTGCCAGCAGGCCCGGGACTAGCGGGATATTGGTGCAGTTCTTC
>few|NA|TRBV5-1|TRBJ2-3
CASSPGGPDTQYF
TGTGCCAGCAGCCCCGGGGGGCCAGATACGCAGTATTTT
>few|NA|TRBV20-1|TRBJ2-1
CSVPRRGSYNEQFF
TGCAGTGTCCCAAGGCGGGGCTCCTACAATGAGCAGTTCTTC
>few|TRBD2|TRBV7-6|TRBJ2-1
CASSLALSGTYNEQFF
TGTGCCAGCAGCTTAGCGTTAAGCGGGACCTACAATGAGCAGTTCTTC
>many|TRBD2|TRBV12-5|TRBJ2-1
CASADNSGSRGQFF
TGTGCTAGTGCGGATAATAGCGGGAGCAGGGGGCAGTTCTTC
>few|NA|TRBV5-1|TRBJ2-1
CASSLAAGTYNEQFF
TGCGCCAGCAGCTTGGCGGCAGGCACCTACAATGAGCAGTTCTTC
>NA|TRBD2|TRBV9|TRBJ2-2
CASTRTAGGAGEPFF
TGTGCCAGCACTCGGACTGCGGGGGGGGCCGGGGAGCCGTTTTTT
>few|TRBD2|TRBV12-3/TRBV12-4|TRBJ2-2
CASRPGTSGGAGELFF
TGTGCCAGCAGACCTGGGACTAGCGGGGGGGCCGGGGAGCTGTTTTTT
>NA|TRBD1|TRBV28|TRBJ2-3
CASSFRTGSSDTQYF
TGTGCCAGCAGTTTCCGGACAGGGTCTTCAGATACGCAGTATTTT
>few|TRBD2|TRBV6-4|TRBJ2-1
CASSRIAGEYNEQFF
TGTGCCAGCAGTAGGATAGCGGGAGAATATAATGAGCAGTTCTTC
>NA|NA|TRBV12-3/TRBV12-4|TRBJ2-4
CASRGPGATKNIQYF
TGTGCCAGCAGGGGGCCGGGGGCGACCAAAAACATTCAGTACTTC
>few|NA|TRBV18|TRBJ2-3
CASSPPRGRRTDTQYF
TGTGCCAGCTCACCACCGAGAGGCAGGCGCACAGATACGCAGTATTTT
>NA|NA|TRBV20-1|TRBJ1-5
CSASLGDSNQPQHF
TGCAGTGCTAGTCTAGGGGATAGCAATCAGCCCCAGCATTTT
>few|TRBD1|TRBV29-1|TRBJ2-5
CSVDRVETQYF
TGCAGCGTAGACAGGGTGGAGACCCAGTACTTC
>few|NA|TRBV10-3|TRBJ2-5
CAISEGDTQYF
TGTGCCATCAGTGAGGGGGACACCCAGTACTTC